The present T cell receptor beta chain was sequenced within a study of T cell changes during pregnancy in multiple sclerosis. TCRdb's copy holds only in-frame clones and misses some; the assay was immunoSEQ multiplex PCR. The sample lists 88,000 or so clones; roughly nine tenths were seen once. J gave up 2 bases and V 4 bases, and 17 bases lay outside the gene matches. The CDR3 sequence is 19 residues long. CDR1 SGHRS and CDR2 YFSETQ come from the germline V gene. The chain joins TRBV5-1 to TRBJ2-1, with 8 nucleotides matching TRBD2. The source material was peripheral blood, sampled before pregnancy. The clonotype was recovered from a female donor with multiple sclerosis, enrolled in a pregnancy study. The CDR3 reads CASSMTTVSPGGPYNEQFF. The CDR3 DNA sequence: TGCGCCAGCAGCATGACAACCGTTAGCCCGGGGGGGCCCTACAATGAGCAGTTCTTC. The variable domain in full, completed from reference TRBV5-1 and TRBJ2-1, reads KAGVTQTPRYLIKTRGQQVTLSCSPISGHRSVSWYQQTPGQGLQFLFEYFSETQRNKGNFPGRFSGRQFSNSRSEMNVSTLELGDSALYLCASSMTTVSPGGPYNEQFFGPGTRLTVL.